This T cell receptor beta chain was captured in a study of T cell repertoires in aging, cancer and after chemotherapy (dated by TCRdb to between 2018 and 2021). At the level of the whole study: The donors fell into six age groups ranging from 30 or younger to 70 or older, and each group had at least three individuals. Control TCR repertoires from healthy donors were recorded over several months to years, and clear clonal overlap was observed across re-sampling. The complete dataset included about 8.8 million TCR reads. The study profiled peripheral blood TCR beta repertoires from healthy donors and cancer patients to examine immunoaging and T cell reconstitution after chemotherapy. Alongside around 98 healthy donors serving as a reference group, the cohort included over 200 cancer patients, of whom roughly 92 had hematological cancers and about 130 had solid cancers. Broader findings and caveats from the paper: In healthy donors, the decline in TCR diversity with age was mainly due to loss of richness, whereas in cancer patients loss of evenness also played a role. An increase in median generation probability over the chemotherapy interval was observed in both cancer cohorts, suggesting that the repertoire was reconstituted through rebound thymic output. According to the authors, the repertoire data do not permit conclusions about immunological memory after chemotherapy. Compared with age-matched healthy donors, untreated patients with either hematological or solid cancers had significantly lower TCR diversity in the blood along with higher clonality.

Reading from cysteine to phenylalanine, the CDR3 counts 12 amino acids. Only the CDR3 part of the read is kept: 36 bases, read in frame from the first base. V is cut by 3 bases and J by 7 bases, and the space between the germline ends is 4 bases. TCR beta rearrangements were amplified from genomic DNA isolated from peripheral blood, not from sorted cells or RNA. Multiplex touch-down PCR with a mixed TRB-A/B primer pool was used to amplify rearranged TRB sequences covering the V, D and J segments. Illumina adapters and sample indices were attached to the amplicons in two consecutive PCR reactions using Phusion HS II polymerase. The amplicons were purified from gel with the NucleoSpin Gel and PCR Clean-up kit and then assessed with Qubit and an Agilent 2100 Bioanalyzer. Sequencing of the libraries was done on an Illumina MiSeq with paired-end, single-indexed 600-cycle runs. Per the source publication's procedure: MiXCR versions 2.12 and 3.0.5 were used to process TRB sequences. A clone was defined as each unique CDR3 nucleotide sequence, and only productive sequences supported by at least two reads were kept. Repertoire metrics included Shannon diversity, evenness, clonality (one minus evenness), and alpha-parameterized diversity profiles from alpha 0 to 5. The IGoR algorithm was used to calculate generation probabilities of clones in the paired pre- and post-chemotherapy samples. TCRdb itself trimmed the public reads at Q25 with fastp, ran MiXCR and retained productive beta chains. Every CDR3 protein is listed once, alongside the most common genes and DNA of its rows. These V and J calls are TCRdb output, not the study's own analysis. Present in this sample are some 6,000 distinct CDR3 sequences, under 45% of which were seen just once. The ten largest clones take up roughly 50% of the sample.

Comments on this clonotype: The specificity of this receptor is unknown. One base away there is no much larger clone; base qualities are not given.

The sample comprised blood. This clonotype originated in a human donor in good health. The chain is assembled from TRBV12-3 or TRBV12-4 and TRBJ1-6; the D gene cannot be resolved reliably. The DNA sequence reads TGTGCCAGCAGTTTTGGGAATTCACCCCTCCACTTT. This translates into CASSFGNSPLHF.